These 23 T cell receptor beta chains came from one sample sequenced in a study of blood T cell repertoires in COVID-19. Clones were read by immunoSEQ multiplex PCR, and TCRdb kept only the in-frame ones, dropping some. This table holds approximately 160,000 clones, about 88% found once. Sequencing was performed on peripheral blood. The receptors here all came from a man aged 55-75 years with COVID-19, enrolled during active disease.

This clone was seen only a few times. V and J are TRBV27 and TRBJ2-2; 8 nucleotides line up with TRBD2. Germline V lookup: CDR1 MNHEY, CDR2 SMNVEV (reference sequence). V dropped 3 bases and J dropped 1; count of bases not matched to a gene: 4. The CDR3 consists of 16 residues. Here the CDR3 reads CASSFSGALNTGELFF. CDR3 sequence (DNA): TGTGCCAGCAGTTTTAGCGGGGCCCTGAACACCGGGGAGCTGTTTTTT.

This chain connects TRBV18 to TRBJ1-5; weak D call: TRBD1 (6 bases). Looked up from germline, CDR1 is KGHSH and CDR2 is LQKENI. This CDR3 region has 14 residues. Trimming cost V 8 bases and J 3 bases, with 14 bases left between them. The CDR3 region is CASRKQGNNQPQHF. In DNA form, the CDR3 reads TGTGCCAGCCGTAAACAGGGAAACAATCAGCCCCAGCATTTT.

This clone appeared a few times. The V and J genes are TRBV27 and TRBJ1-1; unclear D gene. There are 14 residues in the CDR3. Trimming left V 7 bases short and J 4 bases short, with 16 bases between. Germline CDR1 and CDR2: MNHEY and SMNVEV (reference sequence). This chain's CDR3 is CASIPTGRRTEAFF. Here the CDR3 DNA reads TGTGCCAGCATACCTACGGGGAGACGCACTGAAGCTTTCTTT.

The genes are TRBV5-8 and TRBJ1-6; 9 nucleotides match TRBD1. The germline V gene has CDR1 SGHTS and CDR2 YDEGEE. V was clipped by 2 bases and J by 9 bases; unmatched bases: 6. The CDR3 consists of 15 residues. This CDR3 reads CASSLGTGSVSPLHF. CDR3 bases: TGTGCCAGCAGCTTAGGGACAGGGTCCGTTTCACCCCTCCACTTT.

The chain combines TRBV13 with TRBJ1-6; no reliable D call. Germline V lookup: CDR1 PRHDT, CDR2 FYEKMQ (reference sequence). Trimming shortened V by 0 bases and J by 9 bases, and 9 bases separated the two germline ends. This CDR3 comprises 14 residues. In DNA, the CDR3 is TGTGCCAGCAGCTTAGGCCGGGGAGGTTCACCCCTCCACTTT. Encoded protein: CASSLGRGGSPLHF.

The chain is built from TRBV12-3 or TRBV12-4 and TRBJ1-2; 10 bases fit TRBD1. This CDR3 is built from 13 residues. The J segment lost 7 bases and the V segment lost 6 bases, leaving 5 bases of the junction unmatched. The CDR3 protein is CASRDRGQGGYTF. CDR3 DNA: TGTGCCAGCAGAGACAGGGGGCAGGGTGGCTACACCTTC.

V gene TRBV4-3 combines with J gene TRBJ1-4, with 9 bases matching TRBD1. The CDR3 extends over 19 amino acids. Looked up from germline, CDR1 is LGHNA and CDR2 is YSLEER. The junction had 18 bases not matched to a gene; V was cut back by 0 bases and J by 10 bases. In nucleotides, the CDR3 is TGCGCCAGCAGCCAAGAAGCGGGACAGGGCCTCGGGTTAGTCGGAAAACTGTTTTTT. The encoded protein is CASSQEAGQGLGLVGKLFF.

In this sample, this clone turned up a few times. The CDR3 nucleotides read TGTGCCAGCAGTTTCGGAGACAGGGAGGATCAGCCCCAGCATTTT. This codes for CASSFGDREDQPQHF. The chain recombines TRBV28 with TRBJ1-5; 7 bases fit TRBD1. The CDR3 runs 15 residues. In germline, CDR1 is MDHEN, CDR2 SYDVKM. The J segment lost 5 bases and the V segment lost 3 bases, leaving 7 bases of the junction unmatched.

The V and J genes are TRBV7-3 and TRBJ1-5; 8 bases fit TRBD1. In germline, CDR1 is SGHTA, CDR2 FQGTGA. CDR3 size: 18 residues. Trimming cost V 3 bases and J 1 base; bases outside gene matches: 11. The CDR3 DNA reads as TGTGCCAGCAGCTTCCTCACCACCGGACAGGGCAGCAATCAGCCCCAGCATTTT. It is translated as CASSFLTTGQGSNQPQHF.

The chain recombines TRBV18 with TRBJ1-1; 7 bases line up with TRBD1. Germline CDR1 reads KGHSH; CDR2 reads LQKENI. The CDR3 loop spans 18 amino acids. The V segment lost 4 bases and the J segment 3 bases; nucleotides outside the gene matches: 17. The CDR3 DNA follows: TGTGCCAGCTCACTCAACGCCCTGGTAGGGGGCGCGGACACTGAAGCTTTCTTT. Translation: CASSLNALVGGADTEAFF.

About this clone itself: Its ends do not fully match the called genes, so a read error is possible. The chain has TRBV7-7 and TRBJ2-1, with 9 bases aligning to TRBD2. Germline CDR1 is SSHAT and CDR2 is FNYEAQ (reference sequence). The CDR3 has 15 residues. CDR3 bases: TGTGCTAGCAGCCACACCTTAGCGGGAGCCAATGAGCAGTTCTTC. Residues: CASSHTLAGANEQFF.

The J gene is TRBJ2-3, the V gene TRBV29-1; D is ambiguous. Trimming removed 4 bases from V and 6 bases from J, with 11 bases in between. The CDR3 consists of 12 residues. Germline V gene data show CDR1 as SQVTM and CDR2 as ANQGSEA. The CDR3 DNA follows: TGCAGCGTTGGTGGTAGTCCCGATACGCAGTATTTT. Translated: CSVGGSPDTQYF.

This clone has just one count. The gene calls are TRBV6-5 and TRBJ1-1; 8 bases line up with TRBD1. The germline gives CDR1 MNHEY, CDR2 SVGAGI. With 2 bases clipped from V and 5 bases from J, the junction kept 4 bases outside the gene matches. This CDR3 comprises 14 residues. This CDR3 is CASSYTGQGTEAFF. CDR3 nucleotides: TGTGCCAGCAGTTACACTGGACAGGGAACTGAAGCTTTCTTT.

This chain links TRBV7-3 with TRBJ1-1, with D unclear. Germline assignment: CDR1 SGHTA and CDR2 FQGTGA. Trimming stripped 5 bases from V and 0 bases from J, with 7 bases between. The CDR3 length is 13 residues. The CDR3 here is CASSAGMNTEAFF. The DNA for the CDR3 is TGTGCCAGCAGCGCAGGAATGAACACTGAAGCTTTCTTT.

This chain links TRBV11-2 with TRBJ1-2; D is undetermined. CDR3 size: 15 residues. Trimming took 7 bases from V and 0 from J, leaving 15 bases between them. CDR1 and CDR2 from the germline V gene are SGHAT and FQNNGV. This CDR3 is CASTPTRIANYGYTF. The CDR3 nucleotides read TGTGCCAGCACCCCAACGCGAATAGCTAACTATGGCTACACCTTC.

V usage is TRBV27 and J usage is TRBJ2-5; D might be TRBD2 (6 bases). CDR1 is MNHEY and CDR2 is SMNVEV in the germline V gene (reference sequence). Trimming shortened V by 1 base and J by 1 base, and 19 bases separated the two germline ends. This CDR3 is built from 18 residues. CDR3 region: CASSLFPAGPKTQETQYF. CDR3 nucleotides: TGTGCCAGCAGTTTATTTCCCGCGGGACCGAAAACCCAAGAGACCCAGTACTTC.

V is TRBV18 and J is TRBJ2-7, with 7 positions matching TRBD1. The J segment lost 2 bases and the V segment lost 6 bases, leaving 7 bases of the junction unmatched. Germline-derived CDR1 and CDR2 are KGHSH and LQKENI. The CDR3 has 14 residues. CDR3 sequence: CASSPDRVTYEQYF. The CDR3 bases are TGTGCCAGCTCCCCAGACAGGGTGACCTACGAGCAGTACTTC.

The J gene is TRBJ2-1, the V gene TRBV29-1; the match to TRBD2 covers 7 bases. The germline CDR1 and CDR2 sequences are SQVTM and ANQGSEA. This CDR3 spans 14 amino acids. The V segment lost 4 bases and the J segment 5 bases; nucleotides outside the gene matches: 8. CDR3 in amino acids: CSVGDYQNNNEQFF. The CDR3 coding sequence is TGCAGCGTTGGGGACTACCAGAACAACAATGAGCAGTTCTTC.

For the CDR3, the DNA is TGTGCCAGCAGCGCTGGACAGACCCAAAACATTCAGTACTTC. Translated: CASSAGQTQNIQYF. This chain uses TRBV5-4 with TRBJ2-4; TRBD1 is a possible D gene (6 bases). The V gene lost 4 bases and the J gene lost 5 bases, with 13 bases spanning the gap. Germline V gene sequence: CDR1 SGHNT, CDR2 YYREEE (reference sequence). The CDR3 contains 14 residues.

The J gene is TRBJ1-2, the V gene TRBV5-5; TRBD1 matches at 9 bases. Germline CDR1 is SGHKS and CDR2 is YYEKEE (reference sequence). V dropped 2 bases and J dropped 2; count of bases not matched to a gene: 13. This CDR3 has 18 amino acids. The CDR3 nucleotides read TGTGCCAGCAGCTTAAGCGCGGGGACAGGGATATTCAACTATGGCTACACCTTC. Translating gives CASSLSAGTGIFNYGYTF.

The chain links TRBV9 to TRBJ2-3; TRBD1 agrees at 9 bases. The CDR3 runs to 17 residues. V dropped 1 base and J dropped 4; count of bases not matched to a gene: 10. Looked up from germline, CDR1 is SGDLS and CDR2 is YYNGEE. The CDR3 here is CASSVWSPGTGSDTQYF. CDR3 coding DNA: TGTGCCAGCAGCGTATGGTCGCCCGGGACAGGGTCAGATACGCAGTATTTT. Full variable domain (remainder filled in from reference TRBV9 and TRBJ2-3): DSGVTQTPKHLITATGQRVTLRCSPRSGDLSVYWYQQSLDQGLQFLIQYYNGEERAKGNILERFSAQQFPDLHSELNLSSLELGDSALYFCASSVWSPGTGSDTQYFGPGTRLTVL.

The V and J genes are TRBV18 and TRBJ1-1; no clear D gene. The CDR3 covers 13 residues. CDR1 is KGHSH, CDR2 LQKENI, per germline. The V end lost 2 bases, the J end lost 1 base, and 5 bases lay between the germline ends. The CDR3 DNA sequence: TGTGCCAGCTCACCAGAGCAGAACACTGAAGCTTTCTTT. Translating gives CASSPEQNTEAFF.

The J gene is TRBJ1-6, the V gene TRBV7-9; 8 positions match TRBD1. The CDR3 totals 19 residues. The J segment lost 9 bases and the V segment lost 4 bases, leaving 20 bases of the junction unmatched. Germline CDR1 is SEHNR and CDR2 is FQNEAQ (reference sequence). The CDR3 loop reads CASSSMNPTGGIIASPLHF. The CDR3 DNA reads as TGTGCCAGCAGCTCTATGAACCCTACAGGGGGAATAATAGCTTCACCCCTCCACTTT.